This T cell receptor beta chain was obtained from a study of preoperative IRX-2 immunotherapy in early breast cancer. Trimming shortened V by 4 bases and J by 0 bases, and 10 bases separated the two germline ends. Germline CDR1 reads SGHRS; CDR2 reads YFSETQ. This CDR3 is 14 amino acids long. The repertoire was sequenced with immunoSEQ multiplex PCR; TCRdb's copy has only in-frame clones and lacks some. Among approximately 96,000 clones, 75% to 90% were seen once, and the ten largest hold around 2%. Treatment specified: preoperative locoregional IRX-2 cytokine immunotherapy. The source of this sequence is a human donor with breast cancer. This chain connects TRBV5-1 to TRBJ1-1; the D gene is possibly TRBD1 (6 bases). The source material was tumor tissue, sampled after IRX-2 immunotherapy. CDR3 in DNA: TGCGCCAGCAGCCAACAGGGTATGAACACTGAAGCTTTCTTT. Encoded protein: CASSQQGMNTEAFF.